This TCR beta chain emerged from a study of blood T cell repertoires in COVID-19. At the level of the study: Acute and convalescent COVID-19 samples came from the United States, Italy and Spain. PBMCs, B-cell-depleted T cells, or T cells provided the cDNA or gDNA that made up the material.

This clone showed up just a few times. The CDR3 is 15 residues long. CDR1 and CDR2 (germline): MGHRA, YSYEKL. V lost 4 bases and J 4 bases, leaving 11 bases between the germline ends. In the study's own analysis: Estimation of nucleated cell counts relied on the amplification of reference gene primers. Repertoires were generated with immunoSEQ multiplex PCR, while TCRdb's copy carries only in-frame clones and drops some. V and J calls plus clone size are reproduced from that table; the DNA served to infer D and trimming. Of hundreds of thousands of clones listed, 70% to 90% are singletons. This chain links TRBV4-1 with TRBJ2-6; D not certain. Specimen: peripheral blood. The TCR sequence derives from a woman aged 25 to 39 with active or convalescent COVID-19. This CDR3 reads CASSPPLTGANVLTF. In DNA form, the CDR3 reads TGCGCCAGCAGCCCACCATTGACAGGGGCCAACGTCCTGACTTTC.